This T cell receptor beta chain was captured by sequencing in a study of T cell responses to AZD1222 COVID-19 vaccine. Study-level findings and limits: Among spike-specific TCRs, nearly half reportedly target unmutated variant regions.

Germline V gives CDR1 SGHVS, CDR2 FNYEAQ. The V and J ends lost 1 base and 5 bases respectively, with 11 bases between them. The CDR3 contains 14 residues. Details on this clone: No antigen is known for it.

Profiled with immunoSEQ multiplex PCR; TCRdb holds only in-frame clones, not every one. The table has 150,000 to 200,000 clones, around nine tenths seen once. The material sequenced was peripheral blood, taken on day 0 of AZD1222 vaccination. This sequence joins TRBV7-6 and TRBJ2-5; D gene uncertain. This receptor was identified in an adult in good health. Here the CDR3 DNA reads TGTGCCAGCAGCTTAGGATCGGGTGGTGAGACCCAGTACTTC. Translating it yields CASSLGSGGETQYF.